This is a list of T cell receptor beta chains from one sample in a study of T cell repertoires in cytomegalovirus infection. Their antigens are not known. TCRdb itself ran the reads through MiXCR, one entry per CDR3 protein. Of some 900,000 distinct CDR3 sequences in the sample, 30% to 35% were seen once. Source: cultured CD8+ T cells from PBMCs, taken from culture after CMV antigen stimulation. These receptors came from a human donor in good health (CMV status not recorded). Some clones in this sample may be carry-over from other donors' samples. CDR3s include the opening cysteine and the closing phenylalanine or tryptophan. D genes are given only for firm matches. Clone size is given for some rows only: seen once, a few or many times, or a class if the clone is expanded.

cdr3_aa: CAIRMDGGYVEQFF
cdr3_nt: TGTGCCATCAGAATGGATGGTGGCTACGTTGAGCAGTTCTTC
v_call: TRBV10-3
clone_size: NA
d_call: NA
j_call: TRBJ2-1

cdr3_aa: CASMERQGHYEQYF
cdr3_nt: TGTGCCAGCATGGAAAGACAGGGCCACTACGAGCAGTACTTC
v_call: TRBV6-1
clone_size: NA
d_call: TRBD1
j_call: TRBJ2-7

cdr3_aa: CASSLSRDRVVGTGELFF
cdr3_nt: TGTGCCAGCAGCTTGTCCCGGGACAGGGTTGTGGGCACCGGGGAGCTGTTTTTT
v_call: TRBV5-6
clone_size: few
d_call: TRBD1
j_call: TRBJ2-2

cdr3_aa: CASSPTAGNTGELFF
cdr3_nt: TGCGCCAGCAGCCCGACGGCAGGGAACACCGGGGAGCTGTTTTTT
v_call: TRBV4-1
clone_size: few
d_call: NA
j_call: TRBJ2-2

cdr3_aa: CSARDRGWSSENNEQFF
cdr3_nt: TGCAGTGCTAGAGATAGAGGTTGGTCTAGCGAGAACAATGAGCAGTTCTTC
v_call: TRBV20-1
clone_size: few
d_call: NA
j_call: TRBJ2-1

cdr3_aa: CASSRRERGGGNEQFF
cdr3_nt: TGTGCCAGCAGCCGGCGAGAGCGGGGGGGGGGCAATGAGCAGTTCTTC
v_call: TRBV7-6
clone_size: NA
d_call: TRBD2
j_call: TRBJ2-1

cdr3_aa: CASTLKDGRIDEQYF
cdr3_nt: TGTGCCAGCACTCTGAAGGACGGACGGATCGACGAGCAGTACTTC
v_call: TRBV12-3/TRBV12-4
clone_size: few
d_call: NA
j_call: TRBJ2-7

cdr3_aa: CASSYSSAFFGEDTQYF
cdr3_nt: TGTGCCAGCAGTTACTCTTCGGCCTTCTTCGGTGAGGATACGCAGTATTTT
v_call: TRBV6-6
clone_size: NA
d_call: NA
j_call: TRBJ2-3

cdr3_aa: CASNPWTVSSTDTQYF
cdr3_nt: TGTGCCAGCAATCCCTGGACAGTATCTAGCACAGATACGCAGTATTTT
v_call: TRBV28
clone_size: few
d_call: NA
j_call: TRBJ2-3

cdr3_aa: CASSPSDRGLPATNEKLFF
cdr3_nt: TGTGCCAGCAGTCCCTCGGACAGGGGTCTCCCAGCAACTAATGAAAAACTGTTTTTT
v_call: TRBV6-8
clone_size: NA
d_call: TRBD1
j_call: TRBJ1-4

cdr3_aa: CASSFGTADTQYF
cdr3_nt: TGTGCCAGCAGTTTCGGGACAGCAGATACGCAGTATTTT
v_call: TRBV6-5
clone_size: few
d_call: TRBD1
j_call: TRBJ2-3

cdr3_aa: CASSLIRFGRMNEQFF
cdr3_nt: TGTGCCAGCAGCTTAATCAGGTTCGGGCGGATGAATGAGCAGTTCTTC
v_call: TRBV7-9
clone_size: NA
d_call: NA
j_call: TRBJ2-1

cdr3_aa: CASSAQESLNYGYTF
cdr3_nt: TGTGCCAGCAGTGCCCAGGAGAGCCTAAACTATGGCTACACCTTC
v_call: TRBV2
clone_size: NA
d_call: NA
j_call: TRBJ1-2

cdr3_aa: CASSSGTGINVLTF
cdr3_nt: TGTGCCAGCAGCTCCGGGACAGGGATCAACGTCCTGACTTTC
v_call: TRBV2
clone_size: NA
d_call: TRBD1
j_call: TRBJ2-6

cdr3_aa: CASSDFRIPRTDTQYF
cdr3_nt: TGTGCCAGCAGTGATTTTAGGATCCCTCGCACAGATACGCAGTATTTT
v_call: TRBV6-1
clone_size: NA
d_call: NA
j_call: TRBJ2-3

cdr3_aa: CASSSRYYNEQFF
cdr3_nt: TGTGCCAGCAGTTCCCGGTACTACAATGAGCAGTTCTTC
v_call: TRBV6-5
clone_size: NA
d_call: NA
j_call: TRBJ2-1

cdr3_aa: CASAPGGPDTQYF
cdr3_nt: TGTGCCAGTGCCCCAGGTGGGCCAGATACGCAGTATTTT
v_call: TRBV19
clone_size: NA
d_call: NA
j_call: TRBJ2-3

cdr3_aa: CASSPRITGELFF
cdr3_nt: TGTGCCAGCAGCCCAAGAATTACCGGGGAGCTGTTTTTT
v_call: TRBV7-8
clone_size: many
d_call: NA
j_call: TRBJ2-2

cdr3_aa: CAISESGRGGTEAFF
cdr3_nt: TGTGCCATCAGTGAGTCGGGCAGGGGGGGTACTGAAGCTTTCTTT
v_call: TRBV10-3
clone_size: NA
d_call: TRBD1
j_call: TRBJ1-1

cdr3_aa: CAITGTGGKKANYGYTF
cdr3_nt: TGTGCCATCACCGGGACAGGGGGAAAGAAGGCCAACTATGGCTACACCTTC
v_call: TRBV10-3
clone_size: few
d_call: TRBD1
j_call: TRBJ1-2

cdr3_aa: CASSGSGRGTDTQYF
cdr3_nt: TGTGCCAGCAGCGGATCAGGGAGAGGCACAGATACGCAGTATTTT
v_call: TRBV6-6
clone_size: many
d_call: NA
j_call: TRBJ2-3

cdr3_aa: CASGSSGGNEQFF
cdr3_nt: TGTGCTAGTGGTTCGAGTGGGGGGAATGAGCAGTTCTTC
v_call: TRBV12-5
clone_size: many
d_call: NA
j_call: TRBJ2-1

cdr3_aa: CASSFLAANQPQHF
cdr3_nt: TGTGCCAGCAGTTTCTTGGCAGCTAATCAGCCCCAGCATTTT
v_call: TRBV12-3/TRBV12-4
clone_size: NA
d_call: NA
j_call: TRBJ1-5

cdr3_aa: CSAVTGMRFYNDQFF
cdr3_nt: TGCAGTGCTGTAACCGGGATGAGGTTCTACAATGACCAGTTCTTC
v_call: TRBV20-1
clone_size: few
d_call: NA
j_call: TRBJ2-1